This T cell receptor beta chain was sequenced for a study of blood T cell repertoires in COVID-19. In the study overall: Sites across the United States, Italy and Spain contributed samples from acute and convalescent COVID-19. Sources were T cells, B-cell-depleted T cells, or PBMCs; the material itself was cDNA or gDNA.

Authors' data handling: Quantification of nucleated cells was approximated via reference gene primer amplification. Produced via immunoSEQ multiplex PCR; TCRdb's table is partial and in-frame only. V and J calls and clone size come straight from that table; D and trimming were deduced from the DNA. The sample lists around 89,000 clones, around 88% occurring once. Sequenced input: peripheral blood. The origin of this receptor is a man aged 55 to 70 with acute or convalescent COVID-19.

The CDR3, as DNA: TGCGCCAGCAGGGTGGCACAGGGGGGTCAAGAGACCCAGTACTTC. Translation gives CASRVAQGGQETQYF. V usage is TRBV5-1 and J usage is TRBJ2-5; 8 positions match TRBD1. The CDR3 extends over 15 amino acids. The junction had 8 bases not matched to a gene; V was cut back by 5 bases and J by 2 bases. Per the germline V gene, CDR1 is SGHRS and CDR2 is YFSETQ.